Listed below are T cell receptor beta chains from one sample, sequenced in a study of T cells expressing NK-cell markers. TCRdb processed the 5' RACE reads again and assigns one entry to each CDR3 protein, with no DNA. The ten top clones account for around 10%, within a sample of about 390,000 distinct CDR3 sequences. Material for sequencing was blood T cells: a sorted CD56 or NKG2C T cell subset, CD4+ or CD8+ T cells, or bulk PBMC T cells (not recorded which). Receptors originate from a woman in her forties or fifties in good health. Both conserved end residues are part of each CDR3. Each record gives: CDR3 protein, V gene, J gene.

CDR3: CASRGTGFSYEQYF
V: TRBV27
J: TRBJ2-7

CDR3: CSARDYGLDYNEQFF
V: TRBV20-1
J: TRBJ2-1

CDR3: CSATPSAGTDTQYF
V: TRBV20-1
J: TRBJ2-3

CDR3: CASSPRTSGRAWDEQFF
V: TRBV7-6
J: TRBJ2-1

CDR3: CASSFSASTDTQYF
V: TRBV12-3/TRBV12-4
J: TRBJ2-3

CDR3: CASSSGGGADNEQFF
V: TRBV12-3/TRBV12-4
J: TRBJ2-1

CDR3: CSVEGGARTEAFF
V: TRBV29-1
J: TRBJ1-1

CDR3: CATSDAGQGATVTFF
V: TRBV24-1
J: TRBJ2-1

CDR3: CASSPMNTEAFF
V: TRBV12-3/TRBV12-4
J: TRBJ1-1

CDR3: CASSFIKRTGNTEAFF
V: TRBV7-6
J: TRBJ1-1

CDR3: CASSFKGTLREKLFF
V: TRBV12-3/TRBV12-4
J: TRBJ1-4

CDR3: CASSYPIHRESGRSEGDTQYF
V: TRBV6-5
J: TRBJ2-3

CDR3: CASRESRGSQETQYF
V: TRBV7-8
J: TRBJ2-5

CDR3: CASSLAENNEQFF
V: TRBV11-2
J: TRBJ2-1

CDR3: CASSQAGGAGANVLTF
V: TRBV4-2
J: TRBJ2-6

CDR3: CSARPRGVSQFF
V: TRBV20-1
J: TRBJ2-1

CDR3: CASHLRGTQYF
V: TRBV5-4
J: TRBJ2-3

CDR3: CASSFRTSGKPSTDTQYF
V: TRBV7-7
J: TRBJ2-3

CDR3: CATSGRQTTRELFF
V: TRBV15
J: TRBJ2-2

CDR3: CASSPTWVLGAFF
V: TRBV7-9
J: TRBJ1-1

CDR3: CASSAPGRNTEAFF
V: TRBV25-1
J: TRBJ1-1

CDR3: CASSYSGGNTIYF
V: TRBV12-3/TRBV12-4
J: TRBJ1-3

CDR3: CASSPKIGYLYEQYF
V: TRBV18
J: TRBJ2-7

CDR3: CASSLEVWNTEAFF
V: TRBV5-1
J: TRBJ1-1

CDR3: CSASPGLAEGTQYF
V: TRBV20-1
J: TRBJ2-5

CDR3: CSAPTRGAQYF
V: TRBV20-1
J: TRBJ2-5

CDR3: CSAIPRRTTNEKLFF
V: TRBV20-1
J: TRBJ1-4

CDR3: CASSVGGGSTDTQYF
V: TRBV6-4
J: TRBJ2-3

CDR3: CACRGYNEQFF
V: TRBV30
J: TRBJ2-1

CDR3: CASRPTGEKGKLFF
V: TRBV12-3/TRBV12-4
J: TRBJ1-4

CDR3: CASSSGSHNQPQHF
V: TRBV12-3/TRBV12-4
J: TRBJ1-5

CDR3: CASRHATEYEQYF
V: TRBV12-3/TRBV12-4
J: TRBJ2-7

CDR3: CSARRTPTGTGELFF
V: TRBV20-1
J: TRBJ2-2

CDR3: CASSFNRAGPTDTQYF
V: TRBV7-9
J: TRBJ2-3

CDR3: CATSRAGGDGYTF
V: TRBV15
J: TRBJ1-2

CDR3: CASSVENIQYF
V: TRBV6-4
J: TRBJ2-4

CDR3: CASSFRLVGEQYF
V: TRBV27
J: TRBJ2-7

CDR3: CASGKGTEAFF
V: TRBV6-1
J: TRBJ1-1

CDR3: CSVSTVYEQYF
V: TRBV29-1
J: TRBJ2-7

CDR3: CSARGGVPEGYEQYF
V: TRBV20-1
J: TRBJ2-7

CDR3: CASTTQGPGELFF
V: TRBV6-1
J: TRBJ2-2

CDR3: CASSRDSNSGSPLHF
V: TRBV3-1
J: TRBJ1-6

CDR3: CASSMERDTNGYTF
V: TRBV11-2
J: TRBJ1-2

CDR3: CSVRMPKDNEQFF
V: TRBV29-1
J: TRBJ2-1

CDR3: CSAGPNDGAYTF
V: TRBV20-1
J: TRBJ1-2

CDR3: CASSTGSWEQYF
V: TRBV5-1
J: TRBJ2-7

CDR3: CSVEDGRGTEAFF
V: TRBV29-1
J: TRBJ1-1

CDR3: CASSEGNVGTQYF
V: TRBV10-1
J: TRBJ2-5

CDR3: CASSLSSGSGDTQYF
V: TRBV12-3/TRBV12-4
J: TRBJ2-3

CDR3: CASREQGTEAFF
V: TRBV5-1
J: TRBJ1-1

CDR3: CSARDRRGPYNEQFF
V: TRBV20-1
J: TRBJ2-1

CDR3: CSARVQTSGIRENTQYF
V: TRBV20-1
J: TRBJ2-3

CDR3: CATSDLLLAGESNEQFF
V: TRBV24-1
J: TRBJ2-1

CDR3: CSVEVVGDGYTF
V: TRBV29-1
J: TRBJ1-2

CDR3: CATSEPGLAGRRTDTQYF
V: TRBV24-1
J: TRBJ2-3

CDR3: CASSLVRPANTGELFF
V: TRBV7-8
J: TRBJ2-2

CDR3: CASGLPSTGFGTEAFF
V: TRBV12-5
J: TRBJ1-1